Below, 30 T cell receptor beta chains from the same sample are listed, as sequenced in a study of cytomegalovirus exposure and HLA in healthy donors. Primers: 60 Vbeta forward and 13 Jbeta reverse. TCRdb's table, derived via immunoSEQ multiplex PCR, lists solely in-frame clones and lacks some. Found here are roughly 180,000 clones, approximately 73% of them singletons; the top ten hold 2% to 3%. The specimen sequenced was PBMCs. The receptors were gathered from a woman in her twenties or thirties in good health and CMV-seropositive.

A remark on this clone: At one of its ends the junction is not consistent with the germline gene, which may arise from a read error. This chain links TRBV4-3 with TRBJ2-4, with 7 bases lining up with TRBD2. This CDR3 is 17 amino acids long. The germline V gene encodes CDR1 LGHNA and CDR2 YSLEER. CDR3 loop: CASSQWGGEIAKNSQYF. CDR3 DNA: TGCGCCAGCAGCCAATGGGGAGGGGAGATAGCCAAAAACAGTCAGTACTTC.

The chain joins TRBV19 to TRBJ2-7; TRBD2 agrees at 9 bases. V shed 5 bases, J shed 0 bases, and the junction held 5 bases outside the gene matches. The V gene's germline CDR1 is LNHDA and CDR2 SQIVND (reference sequence). The CDR3 runs 15 residues. CDR3 protein: CASSYSGGPSYEQYF. The DNA of the CDR3 is TGTGCCAGTAGTTACAGCGGGGGGCCCTCCTACGAGCAGTACTTC.

This clone was seen a handful of times. V gene TRBV5-1 combines with J gene TRBJ2-7; the match to TRBD1 covers 9 bases. The length of the CDR3 is 15 residues. Germline assignment: CDR1 SGHRS and CDR2 YFSETQ. The trim removed 0 bases at V and 4 bases at J, leaving 5 bases unmatched. CDR3 bases: TGCGCCAGCAGCTTGGCCACAGGGGGCACATACGAGCAGTACTTC. It yields the protein CASSLATGGTYEQYF.

The genes are TRBV15 and TRBJ1-5; 9 positions match TRBD1. The CDR3 loop spans 15 amino acids. From germline, CDR1 is LNHNV and CDR2 YYDKDF (reference sequence). The ends lost 0 bases at V and 8 bases at J; junction bases unmatched: 5. The CDR3 bases are TGTGCCACCAGCAGAGATGGGACAGGGATTAAGCCCCAGCATTTT. It yields the protein CATSRDGTGIKPQHF.

This clone appeared a single time. The chain employs TRBV28 and TRBJ1-2; TRBD1 might be the D (6 bases). Between the trimmed V and J ends, which lost 2 bases and 8 bases, there was a span of 18 bases. This CDR3 is 15 amino acids long. Germline V gene data show CDR1 as MDHEN and CDR2 as SYDVKM. This chain's CDR3 is CASSLKGTGTFGYTF. CDR3 DNA sequence: TGTGCCAGCAGTTTAAAAGGAACAGGGACGTTCGGCTACACCTTC.

This clone was seen only a few times. CDR3 sequence reads: CASSFPGVQETQYF. For the CDR3, the DNA is TGTGCCAGCAGCTTCCCGGGGGTTCAAGAGACCCAGTACTTC. This chain joins TRBV5-6 and TRBJ2-5; D perhaps matches TRBD2 (6 bases). The V and J ends lost 2 bases and 2 bases respectively, with 10 bases between them. Germline V gene sequence: CDR1 SGHDT, CDR2 YYEEEE. This CDR3 spans 14 amino acids.

V usage is TRBV11-2 and J usage is TRBJ2-2, with 13 bases that match TRBD2. V trimming: 7 bases; J trimming: 2 bases; junction bases outside the gene matches: 7. This CDR3 has 17 residues. Germline values: CDR1 SGHAT, CDR2 FQNNGV. The CDR3 reads CASTLGLAGANTGELFF. CDR3 coding DNA: TGTGCCAGCACCCTTGGACTAGCGGGGGCCAACACCGGGGAGCTGTTTTTT. Full variable domain (rest looked up from reference TRBV11-2 and TRBJ2-2): EAGVAQSPRYKIIEKRQSVAFWCNPISGHATLYWYQQILGQGPKLLIQFQNNGVVDDSQLPKDRFSAERLKGVDSTLKIQPAKLEDSAVYLCASTLGLAGANTGELFFGEGSRLTVL.

This chain links TRBV30 with TRBJ1-5; D gene uncertain. The germline CDR1 and CDR2 sequences are GTSNPN and SVGIG (reference sequence). Trimming took 0 bases from V and 7 from J, leaving 7 bases between them. CDR3 length: 12 residues. The CDR3 here is CAWSVPGQPQHF. The CDR3 DNA reads TGTGCCTGGAGTGTACCCGGGCAGCCCCAGCATTTT.

The rearrangement uses TRBV25-1 and TRBJ2-3; D ambiguous. Trimming pared 4 bases from V and 1 base from J, leaving 9 bases between. Per germline, CDR1 MGHDK and CDR2 SYGVNS. The CDR3 extends over 14 amino acids. CDR3 sequence (DNA): TGTGCCAGCAGTGGCATCCTAGGCACAGATACGCAGTATTTT. Residues: CASSGILGTDTQYF. Based on the CDR3 plus reference TRBV25-1 and TRBJ2-3, the full variable domain is EADIYQTPRYLVIGTGKKITLECSQTMGHDKMYWYQQDPGMELHLIHYSYGVNSTEKGDLSSESTVSRIRTEHFPLTLESARPSHTSQYLCASSGILGTDTQYFGPGTRLTVL.

The chain links TRBV7-9 to TRBJ2-1; 10 bases are shared with TRBD2. CDR1 and CDR2 from the germline V gene are SEHNR and FQNEAQ (reference sequence). The CDR3 consists of 15 residues. V shed 2 bases and J 8 bases; nucleotides not matched to a gene: 6. CDR3 sequence reads: CASSLQAGGFDEQFF. The CDR3, as DNA: TGTGCCAGCAGCTTACAAGCGGGGGGGTTCGATGAGCAGTTCTTC.

This rearrangement joins TRBV7-9 to TRBJ2-7, with D possibly matching TRBD2 (6 bases). The V end lost 3 bases, the J end lost 2 bases, and 14 bases lay between the germline ends. The germline V gene encodes CDR1 SEHNR and CDR2 FQNEAQ (reference sequence). The CDR3 contains 15 residues. In DNA, the CDR3 is TGTGCCAGCAGCTTGAGGAGGGAAGGGCCCTACGAGCAGTACTTC. This codes for CASSLRREGPYEQYF.

This clone occurred a few times. The V gene is TRBV27, the J gene TRBJ2-1, with TRBD1 matching over 7 bases. The CDR3 is 15 residues long. J lost 10 bases, V lost 4 bases, and 13 bases had no gene match. The germline CDR1 and CDR2 sequences are MNHEY and SMNVEV (reference sequence). The CDR3 sequence: CASSSGQPGYLEQFF. The CDR3 DNA reads TGTGCCAGCAGTTCGGGACAGCCGGGCTATTTAGAGCAGTTCTTC.

The V gene is TRBV5-6, the J gene TRBJ1-5, with D possibly being TRBD1 (5 bases). The CDR3 covers 18 residues. Trimming left V 3 bases short and J 2 bases short, with 21 bases between. Germline V gene data show CDR1 as SGHDT and CDR2 as YYEEEE. The DNA of the CDR3 is TGTGCCAGCAGCTGGTGGGGGTGGGGGGGGGACGGCAATCAGCCCCAGCATTTT. Protein product: CASSWWGWGGDGNQPQHF.

The chain links TRBV5-5 to TRBJ1-4; no definite D call. The germline V gene encodes CDR1 SGHKS and CDR2 YYEKEE (reference sequence). CDR3 length: 15 amino acids. The V and J ends lost 3 bases and 1 base respectively, with 10 bases between them. The CDR3 DNA reads TGTGCCAGCAGCTCCGGGTTCCTAACTAATGAAAAACTGTTTTTT. Encoded protein: CASSSGFLTNEKLFF.

The rearrangement joins TRBV7-2 to TRBJ2-2, with D maybe TRBD1 (6 bases). CDR3 size: 14 residues. Trimming took 1 base from V and 3 from J, leaving 6 bases between them. Germline assignment: CDR1 SGHTA and CDR2 FQGNSA. The CDR3 nucleotides are TGTGCCAGCAGCTTAGACAGGGACACCGGGGAGCTGTTTTTT. Its translation: CASSLDRDTGELFF.

This clone was found a few times. This chain connects TRBV18 to TRBJ2-2; D perhaps matches TRBD1 (5 bases). CDR1 is KGHSH and CDR2 is LQKENI in the germline V gene. Trimming pared 6 bases from V and 7 bases from J, leaving 15 bases between. The CDR3 totals 14 residues. The CDR3 DNA is TGTGCCAGCTCTCTTGACAGCCGAGGCGGGGAGCTGTTTTTT. This codes for CASSLDSRGGELFF.

This sequence joins TRBV7-2 and TRBJ1-2; D uncertain. The V end lost 4 bases, the J end lost 6 bases, and 21 bases lay between the germline ends. CDR1 and CDR2 (germline): SGHTA, FQGNSA. The CDR3 spans 16 residues. DNA of the CDR3: TGTGCCAGCAGCTCTCCCCTAGCGGGGAGTCGGGATGGCTACACCTTC. It is translated as CASSSPLAGSRDGYTF.

J is TRBJ2-2 and V is TRBV29-1; possibly TRBD1 for D (5 bases). CDR1 is SQVTM and CDR2 is ANQGSEA in the germline V gene. Trimming stripped 3 bases from V and 5 bases from J, with 10 bases between. This CDR3 has 13 residues. CDR3 coding DNA: TGCAGCGTTGACAGGGCAGGGACCGGGGAGCTGTTTTTT. Protein sequence: CSVDRAGTGELFF.

The chain joins TRBV5-1 to TRBJ2-3; 8 bases are shared with TRBD2. This CDR3 has 15 residues. Germline V lookup: CDR1 SGHRS, CDR2 YFSETQ. The J segment lost 1 base and the V segment lost 5 bases, leaving 6 bases of the junction unmatched. The CDR3 DNA sequence: TGCGCCAGCAGTTGGAATAGCGGGGGCACAGATACGCAGTATTTT. Translated: CASSWNSGGTDTQYF.

This clone was recorded only once. The V gene is TRBV6-5, the J gene TRBJ1-2, with D possibly being TRBD1 (5 bases). The V gene's germline CDR1 is MNHEY and CDR2 SVGAGI. The CDR3 covers 15 residues. Trimming took 4 bases from V and 3 from J, leaving 15 bases between them. CDR3 coding DNA: TGTGCCAGCAGTTCTAGAGACTGGGGGGACTATGGCTACACCTTC. Translated, it gives CASSSRDWGDYGYTF.

The chain couples TRBV18 to TRBJ1-3; D gene ambiguous. The CDR3 is 14 residues long. The germline V and J ends were trimmed by 1 base and 8 bases, with 12 bases remaining between them. Germline CDR1 reads KGHSH; CDR2 reads LQKENI. The CDR3 coding sequence is TGTGCCAGCTCACCACAGATGCGGGATGACACCATATATTTT. Protein sequence: CASSPQMRDDTIYF.

The chain carries TRBV9 and TRBJ2-3; D might be TRBD1 (5 bases). Germline values: CDR1 SGDLS, CDR2 YYNGEE. The CDR3 length is 13 residues. V gave up 0 bases and J gave up 6 bases, with 8 bases separating them. In DNA, the CDR3 is TGTGCCAGCAGCGTAGGCTCAGGGGATACGCAGTATTTT. Translating gives CASSVGSGDTQYF. Based on the CDR3 plus reference TRBV9 and TRBJ2-3, the full variable domain is DSGVTQTPKHLITATGQRVTLRCSPRSGDLSVYWYQQSLDQGLQFLIQYYNGEERAKGNILERFSAQQFPDLHSELNLSSLELGDSALYFCASSVGSGDTQYFGPGTRLTVL.

The V call is TRBV5-4, the J call TRBJ2-7, with 8 bases aligning to TRBD1. Germline V gene data show CDR1 as SGHNT and CDR2 as YYREEE (reference sequence). The CDR3 length is 14 residues. V was pared by 1 base and J by 1 base, with 1 base of the junction left unmatched. For the CDR3, the DNA is TGTGCCAGCAGCTTGTGGACAGGGTCCTACGAGCAGTACTTC. Its protein product is CASSLWTGSYEQYF.

The chain employs TRBV28 and TRBJ2-7; perhaps TRBD2 as D (6 bases). Deletions cut 0 bases from V and 8 bases from J, with 8 bases between. The V gene's germline CDR1 is MDHEN and CDR2 SYDVKM. CDR3 size: 12 residues. This CDR3 reads CASSLWAGQQYF. CDR3 nucleotides: TGTGCCAGCAGTTTATGGGCGGGGCAGCAGTACTTC.

CDR3 nucleotide sequence: TGTGCCACCAGCAGAGTGGGACTAGTTGAATCAGATACGCAGTATTTT. Protein sequence: CATSRVGLVESDTQYF. The rearrangement joins TRBV15 to TRBJ2-3; 8 bases agree with TRBD2. This CDR3 region has 16 residues. Germline CDR1 reads LNHNV; CDR2 reads YYDKDF (reference sequence). After removal of 1 base from V and 4 bases from J, the junction contained 7 bases not matched to a gene.

The table lists this clone with a few counts. V and J are TRBV28 and TRBJ2-7, with D perhaps TRBD1 (7 bases). CDR1 is MDHEN and CDR2 is SYDVKM in the germline V gene. This CDR3 has 16 amino acids. Trimming removed 1 base from V and 4 bases from J, with 17 bases in between. The CDR3 reads CASSLSGGGLFYEQYF. CDR3 DNA sequence: TGTGCCAGCAGTTTATCTGGAGGGGGCCTATTTTACGAGCAGTACTTC.

The chain couples TRBV25-1 to TRBJ2-1; 7 nucleotides line up with TRBD1. CDR1 and CDR2 (germline): MGHDK, SYGVNS. The V and J ends lost 2 bases and 6 bases, in that order; junction bases with no gene match: 10. The CDR3 spans 16 residues. This CDR3 is CASSEPRGRLGNEQFF. In DNA form, the CDR3 reads TGTGCCAGCAGTGAACCAAGGGGGCGCTTGGGCAATGAGCAGTTCTTC.

CDR3 loop: CASSQRLAAYNEQFF. The DNA of the CDR3 is TGCGCCAGCAGCCAGCGGCTAGCGGCCTACAATGAGCAGTTCTTC. This rearrangement joins TRBV4-3 to TRBJ2-1; TRBD2 matches at 7 bases. Germline CDR1 is LGHNA and CDR2 is YSLEER. The length of the CDR3 is 15 residues. J lost 2 bases, V lost 3 bases, and 4 bases had no gene match.

This clone was seen only a few times. At the DNA level, this CDR3 is encoded by other sequences in the same sample as well. The CDR3, as DNA: TGTGCCAGCAGCCCCGGGACAGAAGAGACCCAGTACTTC. Protein sequence: CASSPGTEETQYF. V gene TRBV11-2 combines with J gene TRBJ2-5; the match to TRBD1 covers 7 bases. The junction had 3 bases not matched to a gene; V was cut back by 5 bases and J by 3 bases. Germline V gene sequence: CDR1 SGHAT, CDR2 FQNNGV. CDR3 length: 13 residues. Drawing the rest from reference TRBV11-2 and TRBJ2-5, the complete variable domain is EAGVAQSPRYKIIEKRQSVAFWCNPISGHATLYWYQQILGQGPKLLIQFQNNGVVDDSQLPKDRFSAERLKGVDSTLKIQPAKLEDSAVYLCASSPGTEETQYFGPGTRLLVL.

V gene TRBV28 combines with J gene TRBJ1-5, with a tentative D call TRBD1 (6 bases). This CDR3 comprises 14 residues. Per the germline V gene, CDR1 is MDHEN and CDR2 is SYDVKM. Trimming shortened V by 6 bases and J by 9 bases, and 18 bases separated the two germline ends. The CDR3 sequence: CASRPTGSSWPQHF. In DNA, the CDR3 is TGTGCCAGCAGGCCGACAGGCTCCTCTTGGCCCCAGCATTTT.